These 18 T cell receptor beta chains originate from one sample sequenced in a study of PD-L1 blockade in urothelial cancer. Only in-frame clones appear in the TCRdb table, and some are missing; sequencing was by immunoSEQ multiplex PCR. The sample lists about 52,000 clones; approximately 80% were seen once. Here the sequenced sample was PBMCs, taken around atezolizumab (anti-PD-L1) treatment. The receptors stem from a man in his sixties or seventies with urothelial cancer.

The chain combines TRBV11-2 with TRBJ2-1, with D perhaps TRBD2 (6 bases). Germline values: CDR1 SGHAT, CDR2 FQNNGV. This CDR3 contains 14 residues. Trimming removed 1 base from V and 6 bases from J, with 10 bases in between. CDR3 coding DNA: TGTGCCAGCAGCTTAGGGTGGAGGGCCAATGAGCAGTTCTTC. It encodes CASSLGWRANEQFF.

The table lists this clone with a count of one. The chain carries TRBV11-2 and TRBJ2-2; 8 bases agree with TRBD1. The junction had 6 bases not matched to a gene; V was cut back by 5 bases and J by 1 base. The CDR3 extends over 16 amino acids. Germline CDR1 and CDR2: SGHAT and FQNNGV. The CDR3 DNA reads as TGTGCCAGCAGCGCTCAGGGGGCCTGGAACACCGGGGAGCTGTTTTTT. Its protein is CASSAQGAWNTGELFF.

The chain combines TRBV7-2 with TRBJ2-7, with D uncertain. The V end was cut by 0 bases, the J end by 0 bases, with 9 bases between. The CDR3 has 15 amino acids. Germline loops: CDR1 SGHTA, CDR2 FQGNSA. The CDR3 reads CASSLAAVPSYEQYF. The CDR3 coding sequence is TGTGCCAGCAGCTTAGCGGCAGTCCCCTCCTACGAGCAGTACTTC.

For this clone: Different DNA sequences within this sample yield the same CDR3. The chain couples TRBV4-1 to TRBJ2-7, with D maybe TRBD2 (5 bases). V lost 6 bases, J lost 0 bases, and 12 bases lay in between. CDR1 and CDR2 (germline): MGHRA, YSYEKL. This CDR3 spans 14 amino acids. CDR3 bases: TGCGCCAGCAGTCGGACTGAGAGCTCCTACGAGCAGTACTTC. Residues: CASSRTESSYEQYF.

V gene TRBV9 combines with J gene TRBJ2-3; D may be TRBD2 (5 bases). V lost 0 bases and J 3 bases, leaving 14 bases between the germline ends. From germline, CDR1 is SGDLS and CDR2 YYNGEE. The CDR3 runs to 16 residues. CDR3 DNA sequence: TGTGCCAGCAGCGTAGATAACGGAGGTGTGACAGATACGCAGTATTTT. Translating gives CASSVDNGGVTDTQYF.

DNA for the CDR3: TGCGCCAGCAGCTTGCCTAGCTCTGGGGCCAACGTCCTGACTTTC. Its protein product is CASSLPSSGANVLTF. The rearrangement links TRBV5-1 to TRBJ2-6, with D hard to call. Germline assignment: CDR1 SGHRS and CDR2 YFSETQ. Trimming pared 1 base from V and 0 bases from J, leaving 5 bases between. The CDR3 length is 15 residues.

The rearrangement uses TRBV18 and TRBJ2-1; tentatively, D is TRBD1 (6 bases). This CDR3 is built from 19 residues. The germline V gene encodes CDR1 KGHSH and CDR2 LQKENI. The V gene lost 2 bases and the J gene lost 7 bases, with 27 bases spanning the gap. This CDR3 is CASSPGGRGGSFFGNEQFF. The CDR3 DNA reads as TGTGCCAGCTCACCAGGGGGCCGAGGAGGCTCCTTTTTTGGGAATGAGCAGTTCTTC.

This clone has a handful of counts. This sequence joins TRBV4-3 and TRBJ2-7; weak D call: TRBD1 (6 bases). Per germline, CDR1 LGHNA and CDR2 YSLEER. V lost 1 base and J lost 6, with 19 bases in between. CDR3 length: 16 residues. CDR3 sequence: CASSQGFPGVESEQYF. The CDR3 DNA reads as TGCGCCAGCAGCCAAGGGTTTCCAGGGGTTGAGAGCGAGCAGTACTTC.

This chain uses TRBV19 with TRBJ1-2, with D tentatively TRBD1 (5 bases). The CDR3 is made up of 16 amino acids. CDR1 LNHDA and CDR2 SQIVND come from the germline V gene (reference sequence). Trimming pared 5 bases from V and 8 bases from J, leaving 24 bases between. CDR3 region: CASSLIGTGVIMGYTF. The CDR3 DNA reads TGTGCCAGTAGTCTCATCGGGACGGGGGTTATTATGGGCTACACCTTC.

V usage is TRBV6-1 and J usage is TRBJ1-4; no firm D call. Germline CDR1 and CDR2: MNHNS and SASEGT. Trimming removed 4 bases from V and 6 bases from J, with 9 bases in between. The CDR3 sequence is 13 residues long. The DNA of the CDR3 is TGTGCCAGCAGTGTGGGTCAGGATGAAAAACTGTTTTTT. This encodes CASSVGQDEKLFF.

This clone was detected a few times. V is TRBV28 and J is TRBJ2-7, with D possibly being TRBD1 (5 bases). The CDR3 consists of 12 residues. Per germline, CDR1 MDHEN and CDR2 SYDVKM. The ends were cut back, 4 bases at V and 3 bases at J, with 7 bases in the middle. The CDR3 nucleotides read TGTGCCAGCAGTTCCAGGGTCTACGAGCAGTACTTC. This sequence encodes CASSSRVYEQYF.

The rearrangement joins TRBV6-6 to TRBJ2-5; TRBD2 might be the D (7 bases). The CDR3 has 14 amino acids. CDR1 is MNHNY and CDR2 is SVGAGI in the germline V gene (reference sequence). Trimming stripped 6 bases from V and 1 base from J, with 12 bases between. CDR3 sequence: CASSRGAGQETQYF. The DNA of the CDR3 is TGTGCCAGCAGCCGGGGGGCTGGCCAAGAGACCCAGTACTTC.

The DNA of the CDR3 is TGCGCCAGCAGCTTGGGACACCCCAGCTCACCCCTCCACTTT. Its translation is CASSLGHPSSPLHF. The V gene is TRBV5-1, the J gene TRBJ1-6; D not resolved. Germline CDR1 and CDR2: SGHRS and YFSETQ. This CDR3 is 14 amino acids long. Trimming pared 0 bases from V and 10 bases from J, leaving 11 bases between.

This chain's CDR3 is CASSEYRGGAGGSYEQYF. CDR3 nucleotide sequence: TGTGCCAGCAGTGAATATAGAGGGGGAGCGGGAGGGTCCTACGAGCAGTACTTC. This chain links TRBV25-1 with TRBJ2-7; 10 nucleotides line up with TRBD2. The CDR3 has 18 residues. J was trimmed by 1 base and V by 0 bases; bases with no gene match: 9. CDR1 MGHDK and CDR2 SYGVNS come from the germline V gene.

The J gene is TRBJ1-1, the V gene TRBV27; a weak D match, TRBD1 (6 bases). The CDR3 is made up of 12 amino acids. Trimming pared 2 bases from V and 11 bases from J, leaving 12 bases between. Germline lookup yields CDR1 MNHEY and CDR2 SMNVEV (reference sequence). The CDR3 DNA is TGTGCCAGCAGTTTAAGGGGGAAAGAGGCTTTCTTT. Translating it yields CASSLRGKEAFF.

The chain recombines TRBV27 with TRBJ2-3, with TRBD2 as a possible D gene (6 bases). The CDR3 has 16 residues. V gave up 6 bases and J gave up 3 bases, with 19 bases separating them. Germline assignment: CDR1 MNHEY and CDR2 SMNVEV (reference sequence). CDR3 bases: TGTGCCAGCAGCCGTTTCGGGCGGGGAAAAACAGATACGCAGTATTTT. Its protein is CASSRFGRGKTDTQYF.

The chain has TRBV19 and TRBJ1-2; TRBD1 matches 8 bases. In germline, CDR1 is LNHDA, CDR2 SQIVND (reference sequence). CDR3 length: 16 amino acids. Germline trimming cut 10 bases from V and 0 bases from J; bases unmatched to any gene: 13. In DNA, the CDR3 is TGTGCCATCTGGGACAGGAGCTTGGGGGCTAACTATGGCTACACCTTC. Residues: CAIWDRSLGANYGYTF.

Written as DNA, the CDR3 is TGTGCCAGCAGCTTAAGAGGAGGGAACACTGAAGCTTTCTTT. This translates into CASSLRGGNTEAFF. This chain joins TRBV13 and TRBJ1-1; no definite D call. The CDR3 runs to 14 residues. Trimming shortened V by 2 bases and J by 1 base, and 8 bases separated the two germline ends. Germline lookup yields CDR1 PRHDT and CDR2 FYEKMQ (reference sequence).